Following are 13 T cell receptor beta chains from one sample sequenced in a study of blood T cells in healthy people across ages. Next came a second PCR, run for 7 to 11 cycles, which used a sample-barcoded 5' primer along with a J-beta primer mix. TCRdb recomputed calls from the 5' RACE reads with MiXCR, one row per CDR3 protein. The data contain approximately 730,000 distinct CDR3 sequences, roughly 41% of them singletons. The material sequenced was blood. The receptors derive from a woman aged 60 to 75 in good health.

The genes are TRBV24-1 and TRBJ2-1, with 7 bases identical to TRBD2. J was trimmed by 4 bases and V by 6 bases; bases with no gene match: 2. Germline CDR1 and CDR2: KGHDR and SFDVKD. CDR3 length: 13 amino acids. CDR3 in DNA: TGTGCCACCAGTATTAGCGGGTACAATGAGCAGTTCTTC. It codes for CATSISGYNEQFF.

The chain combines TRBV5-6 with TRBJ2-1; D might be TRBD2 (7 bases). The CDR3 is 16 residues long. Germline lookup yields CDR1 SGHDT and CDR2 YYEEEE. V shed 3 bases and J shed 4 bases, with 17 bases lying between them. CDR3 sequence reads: CASSWGLTGGYNEQFF. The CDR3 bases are TGTGCCAGCAGCTGGGGGCTAACGGGAGGTTACAATGAGCAGTTCTTC.

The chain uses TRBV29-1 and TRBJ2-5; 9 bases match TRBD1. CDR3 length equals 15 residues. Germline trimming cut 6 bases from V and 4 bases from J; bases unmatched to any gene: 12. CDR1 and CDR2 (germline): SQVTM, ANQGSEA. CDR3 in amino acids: CSVTLGQGLLETQYF. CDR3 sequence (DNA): TGCAGCGTGACCTTGGGACAGGGACTCTTAGAGACCCAGTACTTC.

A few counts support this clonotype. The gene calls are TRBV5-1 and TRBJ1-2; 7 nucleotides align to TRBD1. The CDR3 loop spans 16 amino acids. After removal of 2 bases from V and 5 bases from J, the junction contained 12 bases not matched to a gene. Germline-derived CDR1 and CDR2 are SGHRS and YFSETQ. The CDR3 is CASSFTTGEEGYGYTF. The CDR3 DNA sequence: TGCGCCAGCAGCTTTACCACAGGGGAAGAAGGTTATGGCTACACCTTC.

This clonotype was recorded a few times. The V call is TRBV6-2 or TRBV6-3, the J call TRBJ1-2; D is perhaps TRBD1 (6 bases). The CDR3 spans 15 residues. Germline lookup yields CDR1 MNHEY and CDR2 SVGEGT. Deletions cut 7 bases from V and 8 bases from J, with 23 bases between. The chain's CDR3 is CASTTGQTLGGGYTF. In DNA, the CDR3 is TGTGCCAGCACAACAGGACAGACCCTAGGAGGAGGCTACACCTTC.

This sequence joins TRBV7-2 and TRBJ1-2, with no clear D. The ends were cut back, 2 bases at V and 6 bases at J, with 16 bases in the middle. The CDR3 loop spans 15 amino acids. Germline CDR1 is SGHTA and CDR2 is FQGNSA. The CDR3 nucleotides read TGTGCCAGCAGCTTATTCTCCCCGGGGAGGGATGGCTACACCTTC. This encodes CASSLFSPGRDGYTF.

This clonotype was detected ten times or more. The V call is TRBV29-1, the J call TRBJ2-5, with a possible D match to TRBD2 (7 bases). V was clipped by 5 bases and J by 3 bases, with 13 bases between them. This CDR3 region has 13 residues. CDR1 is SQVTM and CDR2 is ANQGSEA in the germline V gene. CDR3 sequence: CSVIRGGEETQYF. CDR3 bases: TGCAGCGTTATTAGGGGGGGAGAAGAGACCCAGTACTTC.

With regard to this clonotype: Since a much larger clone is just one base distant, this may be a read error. CDR3 DNA: TGCAGCGTTGTAGCTCAAGAGACCCAGTTCTTC. Protein product: CSVVAQETQFF. This chain connects TRBV29-1 to TRBJ2-5; D not certain. The J call may be mistaken, given a closer DNA end match to TRBJ2-1. This CDR3 spans 11 amino acids. Looked up from germline, CDR1 is SQVTM and CDR2 is ANQGSEA.

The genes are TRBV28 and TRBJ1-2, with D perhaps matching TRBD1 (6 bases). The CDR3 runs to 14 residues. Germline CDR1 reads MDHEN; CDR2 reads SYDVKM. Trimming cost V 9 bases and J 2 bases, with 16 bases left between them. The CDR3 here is CASLSRDTNYGYTF. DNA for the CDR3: TGTGCCAGTCTATCTCGGGACACCAACTATGGCTACACCTTC.

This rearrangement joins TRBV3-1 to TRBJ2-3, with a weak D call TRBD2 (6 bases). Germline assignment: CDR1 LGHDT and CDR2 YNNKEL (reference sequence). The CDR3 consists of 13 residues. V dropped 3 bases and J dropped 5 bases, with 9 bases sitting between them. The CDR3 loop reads CASSHGTLDTQYF. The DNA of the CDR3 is TGTGCCAGCAGCCACGGGACTTTAGATACGCAGTATTTT.

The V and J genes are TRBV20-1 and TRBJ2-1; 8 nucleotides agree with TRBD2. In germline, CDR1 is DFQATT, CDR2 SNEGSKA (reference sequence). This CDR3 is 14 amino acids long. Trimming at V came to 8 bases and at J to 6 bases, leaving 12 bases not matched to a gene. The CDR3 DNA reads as TGCAGTTCGGTCAAACGGACTAGCCGCAATGAGCAGTTCTTC. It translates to CSSVKRTSRNEQFF.

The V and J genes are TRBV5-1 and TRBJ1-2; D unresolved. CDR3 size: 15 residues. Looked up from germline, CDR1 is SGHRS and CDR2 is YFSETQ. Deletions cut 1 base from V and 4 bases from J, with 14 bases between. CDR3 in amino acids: CASSLRTNTIYGYTF. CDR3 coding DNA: TGCGCCAGCAGCTTGAGGACGAACACTATCTATGGCTACACCTTC.

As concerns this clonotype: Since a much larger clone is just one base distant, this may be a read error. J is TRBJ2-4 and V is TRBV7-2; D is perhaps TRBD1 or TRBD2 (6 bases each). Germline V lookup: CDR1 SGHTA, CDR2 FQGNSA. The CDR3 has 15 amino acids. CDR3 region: CASSLGGAAKDIQYF. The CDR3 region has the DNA TGTGCCAGCAGCTTGGGGGGCGCGGCCAAAGACATTCAGTACTTC.